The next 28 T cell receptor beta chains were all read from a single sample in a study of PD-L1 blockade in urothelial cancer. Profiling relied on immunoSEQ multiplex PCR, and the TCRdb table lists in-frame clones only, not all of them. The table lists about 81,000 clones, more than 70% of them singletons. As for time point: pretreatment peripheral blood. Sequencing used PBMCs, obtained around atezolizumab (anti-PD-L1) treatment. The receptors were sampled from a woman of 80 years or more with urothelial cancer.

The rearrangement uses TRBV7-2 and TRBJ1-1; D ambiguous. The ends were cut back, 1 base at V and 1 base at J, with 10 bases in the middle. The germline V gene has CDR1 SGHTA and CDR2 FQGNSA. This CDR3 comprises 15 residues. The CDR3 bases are TGTGCCAGCAGCTTAGTTCCGGTTCGGAACACTGAAGCTTTCTTT. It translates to CASSLVPVRNTEAFF.

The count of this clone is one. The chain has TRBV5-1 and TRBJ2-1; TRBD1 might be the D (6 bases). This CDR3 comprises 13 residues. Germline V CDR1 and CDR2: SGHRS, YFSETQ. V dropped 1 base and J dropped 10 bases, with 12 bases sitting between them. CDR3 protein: CASSLSQRGEQFF. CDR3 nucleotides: TGCGCCAGCAGCTTGTCCCAAAGGGGGGAGCAGTTCTTC. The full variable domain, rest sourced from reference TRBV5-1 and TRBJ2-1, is KAGVTQTPRYLIKTRGQQVTLSCSPISGHRSVSWYQQTPGQGLQFLFEYFSETQRNKGNFPGRFSGRQFSNSRSEMNVSTLELGDSALYLCASSLSQRGEQFFGPGTRLTVL.

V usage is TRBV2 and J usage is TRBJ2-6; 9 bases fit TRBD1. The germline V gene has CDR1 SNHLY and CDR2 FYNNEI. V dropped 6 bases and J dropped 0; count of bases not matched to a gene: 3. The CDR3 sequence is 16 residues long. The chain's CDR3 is CASRGQGYSGANVLTF. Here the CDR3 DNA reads TGTGCCAGCAGAGGACAGGGGTACTCTGGGGCCAACGTCCTGACTTTC.

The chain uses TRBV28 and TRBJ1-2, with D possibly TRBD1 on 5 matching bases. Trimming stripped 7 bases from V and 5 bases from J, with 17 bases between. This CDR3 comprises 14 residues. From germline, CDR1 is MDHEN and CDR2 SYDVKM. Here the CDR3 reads CASTQGLPGYGYTF. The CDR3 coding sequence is TGTGCCAGCACCCAGGGCCTCCCTGGGTATGGCTACACCTTC.

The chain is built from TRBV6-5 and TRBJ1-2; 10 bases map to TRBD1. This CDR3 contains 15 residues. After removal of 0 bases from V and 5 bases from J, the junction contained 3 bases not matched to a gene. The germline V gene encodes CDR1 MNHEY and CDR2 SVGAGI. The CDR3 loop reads CASSYSTGGSYGYTF. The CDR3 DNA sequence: TGTGCCAGCAGTTACTCGACAGGGGGCTCGTATGGCTACACCTTC.

In nucleotides, the CDR3 is TGCGCCAGCAGCCAGGGATTAGAGGAAGGTCAGCCCCAGCATTTT. It codes for CASSQGLEEGQPQHF. The chain combines TRBV5-1 with TRBJ1-5; perhaps TRBD1 as D (5 bases). Looked up from germline, CDR1 is SGHRS and CDR2 is YFSETQ. V lost 4 bases, J lost 6 bases, and 17 bases lay in between. The CDR3 extends over 15 amino acids.

The chain's CDR3 is CASTGGQHNQPQHF. DNA of the CDR3: TGTGCCAGCACCGGGGGACAGCACAATCAGCCCCAGCATTTT. The genes are TRBV2 and TRBJ1-5; 7 bases match TRBD1. Germline loops: CDR1 SNHLY, CDR2 FYNNEI. Trimming at V came to 7 bases and at J to 3 bases, leaving 6 bases not matched to a gene. There are 14 residues in the CDR3.

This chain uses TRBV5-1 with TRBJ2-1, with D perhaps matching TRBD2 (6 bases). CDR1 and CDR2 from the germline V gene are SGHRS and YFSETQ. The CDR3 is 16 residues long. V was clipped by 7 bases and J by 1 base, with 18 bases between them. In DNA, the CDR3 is TGCGCCAGCTGGTCTGGTCGCGGGGCTTCCTACAATGAGCAGTTCTTC. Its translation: CASWSGRGASYNEQFF. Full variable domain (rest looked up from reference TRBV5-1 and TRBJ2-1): KAGVTQTPRYLIKTRGQQVTLSCSPISGHRSVSWYQQTPGQGLQFLFEYFSETQRNKGNFPGRFSGRQFSNSRSEMNVSTLELGDSALYLCASWSGRGASYNEQFFGPGTRLTVL.

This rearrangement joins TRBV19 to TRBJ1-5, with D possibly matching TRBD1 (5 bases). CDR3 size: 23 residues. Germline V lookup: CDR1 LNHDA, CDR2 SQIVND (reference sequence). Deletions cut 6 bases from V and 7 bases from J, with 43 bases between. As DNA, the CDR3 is TGTGCCAGTAGCTCTCCCCCATCTCGGGCTTTGGCCATGGCAGGGTGGGTTCGACAGCCCCAGCATTTT. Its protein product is CASSSPPSRALAMAGWVRQPQHF.

In DNA, the CDR3 is TGTGCCAGTAGTAGGTCGACCGCGACAGTGAGCACAGATACGCAGTATTTT. It codes for CASSRSTATVSTDTQYF. The genes are TRBV19 and TRBJ2-3; perhaps TRBD1 as D (5 bases). The CDR3 has 17 amino acids. The V end was cut by 4 bases, the J end by 0 bases, with 17 bases between. Germline V gene lookup returns CDR1 LNHDA and CDR2 SQIVND (reference sequence).

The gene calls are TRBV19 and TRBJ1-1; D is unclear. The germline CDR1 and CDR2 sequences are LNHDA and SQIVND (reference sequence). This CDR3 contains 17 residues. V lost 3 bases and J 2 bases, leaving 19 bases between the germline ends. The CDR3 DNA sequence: TGTGCCAGTAGTATGGGTTGGGCAGGTGTTCCTAACACTGAAGCTTTCTTT. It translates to CASSMGWAGVPNTEAFF.

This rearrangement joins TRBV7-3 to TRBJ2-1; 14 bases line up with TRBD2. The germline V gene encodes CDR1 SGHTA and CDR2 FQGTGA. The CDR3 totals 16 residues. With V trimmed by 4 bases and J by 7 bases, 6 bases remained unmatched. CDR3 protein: CASSSGTSGRVNEQFF. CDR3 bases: TGTGCCAGCAGCTCTGGGACTAGCGGGAGAGTGAATGAGCAGTTCTTC.

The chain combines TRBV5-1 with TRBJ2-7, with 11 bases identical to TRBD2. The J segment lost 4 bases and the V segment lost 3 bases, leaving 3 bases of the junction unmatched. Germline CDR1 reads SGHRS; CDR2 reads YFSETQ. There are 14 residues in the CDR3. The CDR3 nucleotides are TGCGCCAGCAGCTCGGGGACTAGCGGATACGAGCAGTACTTC. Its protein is CASSSGTSGYEQYF.

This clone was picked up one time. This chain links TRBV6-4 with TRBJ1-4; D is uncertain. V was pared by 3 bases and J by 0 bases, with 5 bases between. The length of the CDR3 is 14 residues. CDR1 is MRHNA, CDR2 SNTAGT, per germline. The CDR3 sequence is CASSETATNEKLFF. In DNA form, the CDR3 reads TGTGCCAGCAGTGAAACAGCAACTAATGAAAAACTGTTTTTT.

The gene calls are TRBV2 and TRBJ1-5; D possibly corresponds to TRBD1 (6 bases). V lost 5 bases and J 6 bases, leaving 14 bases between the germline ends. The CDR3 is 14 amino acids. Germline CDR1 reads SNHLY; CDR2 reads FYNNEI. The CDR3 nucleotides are TGTGCCAGCAGTCGACAGGCCCCGAGTCAGCCCCAGCATTTT. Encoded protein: CASSRQAPSQPQHF.

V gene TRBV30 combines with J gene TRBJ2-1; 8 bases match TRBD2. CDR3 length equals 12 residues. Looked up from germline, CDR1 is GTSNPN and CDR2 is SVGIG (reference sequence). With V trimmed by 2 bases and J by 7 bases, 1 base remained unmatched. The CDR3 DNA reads TGTGCCTGGAGTTCGGGGGGGAATGAGCAGTTCTTC. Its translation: CAWSSGGNEQFF. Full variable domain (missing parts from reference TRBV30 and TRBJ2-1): SQTIHQWPATLVQPVGSPLSLECTVEGTSNPNLYWYRQAAGRGLQLLFYSVGIGQISSEVPQNLSASRPQDRQFILSSKKLLLSDSGFYLCAWSSGGNEQFFGPGTRLTVL.

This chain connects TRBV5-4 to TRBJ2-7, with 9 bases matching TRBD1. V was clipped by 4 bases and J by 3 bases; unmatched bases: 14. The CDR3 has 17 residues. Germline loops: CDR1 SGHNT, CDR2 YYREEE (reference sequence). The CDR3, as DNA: TGTGCCAGCAGCCTGGGGGCGGGACAGGGAGGTTACTACGAGCAGTACTTC. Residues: CASSLGAGQGGYYEQYF.

The CDR3 coding sequence is TGCAGCGTCGAGGTGGTGGAATCAAACTATGGCTACACCTTC. The encoded protein is CSVEVVESNYGYTF. The rearrangement links TRBV29-1 to TRBJ1-2; D is unresolved. The germline V gene encodes CDR1 SQVTM and CDR2 ANQGSEA. This CDR3 region has 14 residues. Trimming took off 6 bases at V and 2 bases at J, with 16 bases between the two ends.

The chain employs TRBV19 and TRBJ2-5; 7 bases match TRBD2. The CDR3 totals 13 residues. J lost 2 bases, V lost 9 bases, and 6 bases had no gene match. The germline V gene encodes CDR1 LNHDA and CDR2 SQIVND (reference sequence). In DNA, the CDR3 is TGTGCCAGCCGAGGCGGGGGTCAAGAGACCCAGTACTTC. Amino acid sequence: CASRGGGQETQYF.

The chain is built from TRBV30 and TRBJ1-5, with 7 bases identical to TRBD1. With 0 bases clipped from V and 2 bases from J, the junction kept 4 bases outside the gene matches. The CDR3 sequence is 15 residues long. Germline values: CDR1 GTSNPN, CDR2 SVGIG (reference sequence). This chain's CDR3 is CAWSVLRGGNQPQHF. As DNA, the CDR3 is TGTGCCTGGAGTGTACTCAGGGGGGGCAATCAGCCCCAGCATTTT.

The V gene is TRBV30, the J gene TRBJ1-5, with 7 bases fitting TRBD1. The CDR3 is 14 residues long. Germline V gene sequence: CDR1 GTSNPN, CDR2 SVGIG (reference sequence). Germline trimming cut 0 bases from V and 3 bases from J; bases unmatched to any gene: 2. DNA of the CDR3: TGTGCCTGGAGTGTAGGGACAGTCAATCAGCCCCAGCATTTT. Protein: CAWSVGTVNQPQHF.

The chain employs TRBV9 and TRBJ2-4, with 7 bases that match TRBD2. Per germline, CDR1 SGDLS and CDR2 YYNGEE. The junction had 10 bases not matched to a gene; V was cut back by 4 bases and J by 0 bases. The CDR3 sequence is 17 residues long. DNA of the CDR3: TGTGCCAGCAGCCCTGTGGGCGGGGGTCTAGCCAAAAACATTCAGTACTTC. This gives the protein CASSPVGGGLAKNIQYF.

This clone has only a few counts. Here the CDR3 reads CASSFLGLAGSNTGELFF. Written as DNA, the CDR3 is TGTGCCAGCAGCTTCCTGGGACTAGCGGGATCCAACACCGGGGAGCTGTTTTTT. The V call is TRBV7-3, the J call TRBJ2-2; the match to TRBD2 covers 13 bases. V lost 3 bases, J lost 2 bases, and 6 bases stayed unmatched. Germline V gene sequence: CDR1 SGHTA, CDR2 FQGTGA. The CDR3 extends over 18 amino acids.

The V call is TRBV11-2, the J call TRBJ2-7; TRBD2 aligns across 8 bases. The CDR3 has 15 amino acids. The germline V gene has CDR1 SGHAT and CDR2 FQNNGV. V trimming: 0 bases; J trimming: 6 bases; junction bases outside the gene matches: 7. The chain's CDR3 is CASSLDRGLAGEQYF. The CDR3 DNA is TGTGCCAGCAGCTTAGATCGCGGGCTAGCGGGCGAGCAGTACTTC.

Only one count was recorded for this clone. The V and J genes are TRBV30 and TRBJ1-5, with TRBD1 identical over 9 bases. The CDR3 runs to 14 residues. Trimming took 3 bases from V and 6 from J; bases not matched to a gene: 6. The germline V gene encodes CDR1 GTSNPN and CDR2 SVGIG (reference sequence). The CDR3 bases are TGTGCCTGGAGACCACAGGGGGCGGTTCAGCCCCAGCATTTT. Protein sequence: CAWRPQGAVQPQHF.

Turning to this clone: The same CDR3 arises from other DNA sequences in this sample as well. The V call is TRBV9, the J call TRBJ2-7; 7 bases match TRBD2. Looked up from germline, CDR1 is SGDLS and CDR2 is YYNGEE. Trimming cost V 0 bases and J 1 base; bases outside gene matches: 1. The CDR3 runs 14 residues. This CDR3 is CASSVGSGSYEQYF. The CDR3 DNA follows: TGTGCCAGCAGCGTAGGTAGCGGGTCCTACGAGCAGTACTTC.

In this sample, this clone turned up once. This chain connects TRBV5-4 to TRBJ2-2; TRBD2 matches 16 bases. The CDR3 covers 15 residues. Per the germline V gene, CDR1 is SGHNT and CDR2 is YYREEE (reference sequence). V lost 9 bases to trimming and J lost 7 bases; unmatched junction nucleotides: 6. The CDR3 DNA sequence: TGTGCCACGGGACTAGCGGGAGGGTGGGGCGGGGAGCTGTTTTTT. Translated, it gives CATGLAGGWGGELFF.

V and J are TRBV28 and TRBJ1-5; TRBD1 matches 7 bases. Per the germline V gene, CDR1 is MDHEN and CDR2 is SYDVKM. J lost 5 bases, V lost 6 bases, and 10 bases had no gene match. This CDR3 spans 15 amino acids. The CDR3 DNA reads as TGTGCCAGCAGCTTCCCGGGGACAGCGGATCAGCCCCAGCATTTT. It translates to CASSFPGTADQPQHF. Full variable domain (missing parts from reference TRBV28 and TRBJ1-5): DVKVTQSSRYLVKRTGEKVFLECVQDMDHENMFWYRQDPGLGLRLIYFSYDVKMKEKGDIPEGYSVSREKKERFSLILESASTNQTSMYLCASSFPGTADQPQHFGDGTRLSIL.